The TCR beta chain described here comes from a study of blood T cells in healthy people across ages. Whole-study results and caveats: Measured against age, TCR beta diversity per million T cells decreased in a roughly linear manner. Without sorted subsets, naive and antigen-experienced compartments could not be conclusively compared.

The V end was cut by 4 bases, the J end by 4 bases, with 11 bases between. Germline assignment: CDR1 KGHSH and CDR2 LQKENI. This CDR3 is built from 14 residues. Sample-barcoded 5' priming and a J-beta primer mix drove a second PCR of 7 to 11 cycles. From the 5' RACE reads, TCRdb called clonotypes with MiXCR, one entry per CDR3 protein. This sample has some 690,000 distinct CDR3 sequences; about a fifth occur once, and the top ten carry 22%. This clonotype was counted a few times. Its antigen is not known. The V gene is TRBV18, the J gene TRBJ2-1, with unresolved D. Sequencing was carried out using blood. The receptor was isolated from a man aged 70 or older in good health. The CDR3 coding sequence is TGTGCCAGCTCACGAACGGTGGGTTACAATGAGCAGTTCTTC. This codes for CASSRTVGYNEQFF.